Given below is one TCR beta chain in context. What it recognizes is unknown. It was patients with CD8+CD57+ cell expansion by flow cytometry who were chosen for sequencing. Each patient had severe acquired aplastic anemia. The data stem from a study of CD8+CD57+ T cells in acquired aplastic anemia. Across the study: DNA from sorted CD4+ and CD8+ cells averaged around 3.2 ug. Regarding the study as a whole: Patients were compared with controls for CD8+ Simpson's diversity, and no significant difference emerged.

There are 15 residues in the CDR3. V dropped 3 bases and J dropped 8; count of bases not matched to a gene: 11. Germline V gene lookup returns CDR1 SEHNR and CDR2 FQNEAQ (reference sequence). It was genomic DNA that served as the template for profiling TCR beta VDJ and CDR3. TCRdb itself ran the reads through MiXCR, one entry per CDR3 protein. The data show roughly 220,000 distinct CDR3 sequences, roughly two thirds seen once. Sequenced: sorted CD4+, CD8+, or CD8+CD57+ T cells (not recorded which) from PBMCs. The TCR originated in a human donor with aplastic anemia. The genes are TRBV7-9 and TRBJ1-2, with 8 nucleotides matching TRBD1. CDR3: CASSLGQAGEGGYTF. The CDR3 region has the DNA TGTGCCAGCAGCTTGGGACAGGCCGGGGAGGGCGGCTACACCTTC.